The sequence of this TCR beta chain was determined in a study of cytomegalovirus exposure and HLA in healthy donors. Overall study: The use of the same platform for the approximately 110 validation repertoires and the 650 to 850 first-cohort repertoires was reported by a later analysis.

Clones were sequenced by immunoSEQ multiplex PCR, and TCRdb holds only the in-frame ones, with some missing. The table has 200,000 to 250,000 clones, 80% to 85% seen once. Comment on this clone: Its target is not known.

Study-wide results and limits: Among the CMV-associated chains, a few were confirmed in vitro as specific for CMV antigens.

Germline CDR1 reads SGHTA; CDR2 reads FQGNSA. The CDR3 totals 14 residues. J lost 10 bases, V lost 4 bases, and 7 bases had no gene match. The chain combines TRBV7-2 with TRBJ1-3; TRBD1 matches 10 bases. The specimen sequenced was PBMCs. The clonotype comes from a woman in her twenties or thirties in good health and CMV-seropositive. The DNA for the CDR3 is TGTGCCAGCAGCTCGGACAGGGGGATGAATACCATATATTTT. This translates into CASSSDRGMNTIYF.